The source of this T cell receptor (beta chain) is a study of cytomegalovirus exposure and HLA in healthy donors. Across the whole study: For the approximately 400 genotyped donors, 65% to 90% fell within the Caucasian-associated ancestry cluster. Overall study findings and caveats: Cytomegalovirus association was listed for about 180 TCR beta chains. Several of the most significant clusters appeared linked to common viral pathogens, based on a later analysis.

As regards this clone: Its antigen is as yet unknown.

The PCR employed 60 Vbeta primers together with 13 Jbeta primers. Sequencing used immunoSEQ multiplex PCR; TCRdb keeps in-frame clones, though not all of them. The data show under 200,000 clones, approximately 86% seen once. The donors were healthy bone marrow donors. Trimming removed 1 base at V and 6 bases at J, with 20 bases between. CDR3 length: 17 amino acids. The germline V gene has CDR1 SGHDT and CDR2 YYEEEE. This clonotype originated in a woman aged 25 to 39 in good health and CMV-seronegative. V and J are TRBV5-6 and TRBJ1-5; D might be TRBD1 (6 bases). The sequenced material came from PBMCs. Here the CDR3 reads CASSLNGGGGRGQPQHF. The CDR3 DNA sequence: TGTGCCAGCAGCTTGAACGGGGGCGGGGGGCGAGGTCAGCCCCAGCATTTT.